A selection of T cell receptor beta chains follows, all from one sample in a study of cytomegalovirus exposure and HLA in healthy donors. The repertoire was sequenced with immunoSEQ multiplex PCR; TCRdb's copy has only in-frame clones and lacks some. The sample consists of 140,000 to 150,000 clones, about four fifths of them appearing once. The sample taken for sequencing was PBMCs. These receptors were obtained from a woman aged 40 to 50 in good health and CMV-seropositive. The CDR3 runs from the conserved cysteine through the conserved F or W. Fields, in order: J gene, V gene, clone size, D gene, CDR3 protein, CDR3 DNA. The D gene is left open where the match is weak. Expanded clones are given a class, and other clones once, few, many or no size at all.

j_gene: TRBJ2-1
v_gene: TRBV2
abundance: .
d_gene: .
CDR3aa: CASIEAGSLNEQFF
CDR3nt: TGTGCCAGCATTGAGGCAGGGTCCCTCAATGAGCAGTTCTTC

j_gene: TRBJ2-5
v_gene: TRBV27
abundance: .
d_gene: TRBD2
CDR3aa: CASSQLAGIETQYF
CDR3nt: TGTGCCAGCAGTCAACTAGCGGGAATCGAGACCCAGTACTTC

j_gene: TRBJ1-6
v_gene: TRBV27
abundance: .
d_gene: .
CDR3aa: CASSAQGWDSPLHF
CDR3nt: TGTGCCAGCAGTGCCCAGGGTTGGGATTCACCCCTCCACTTT

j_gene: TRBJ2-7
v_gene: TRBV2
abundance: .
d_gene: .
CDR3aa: CASSRRTQSWREIEQYF
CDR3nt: TGTGCCAGCAGTCGACGTACACAGAGCTGGCGCGAAATCGAGCAGTACTTC

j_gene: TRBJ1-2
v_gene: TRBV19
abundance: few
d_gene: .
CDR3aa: CASSILGTVNYGYTF
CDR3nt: TGTGCCAGTAGTATCCTTGGGACTGTCAACTATGGCTACACCTTC

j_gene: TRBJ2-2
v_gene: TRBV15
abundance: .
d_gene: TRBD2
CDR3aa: CATGREFTGELFF
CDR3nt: TGTGCCACCGGGCGGGAGTTCACCGGGGAGCTGTTTTTT

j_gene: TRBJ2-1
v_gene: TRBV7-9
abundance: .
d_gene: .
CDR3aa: CASLTPSRLYNEQFF
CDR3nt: TGTGCCAGCCTAACCCCGTCTCGGTTGTACAATGAGCAGTTCTTC

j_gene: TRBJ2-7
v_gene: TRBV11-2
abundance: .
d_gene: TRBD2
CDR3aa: CASSLEAGGPHEQYF
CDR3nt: TGTGCCAGCAGCTTAGAAGCGGGAGGGCCCCACGAGCAGTACTTC

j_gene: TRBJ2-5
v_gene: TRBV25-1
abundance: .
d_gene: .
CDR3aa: CASSESRGQQETQYF
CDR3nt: TGTGCCAGCAGTGAATCTAGGGGTCAGCAGGAGACCCAGTACTTC

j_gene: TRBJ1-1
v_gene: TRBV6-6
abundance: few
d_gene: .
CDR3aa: CASSNQQGNTEAFF
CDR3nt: TGTGCCAGCAGTAATCAACAGGGGAACACTGAAGCTTTCTTT

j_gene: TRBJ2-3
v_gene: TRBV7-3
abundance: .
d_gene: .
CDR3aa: CASSQGQTTRDTQYF
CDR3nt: TGTGCCAGCAGCCAAGGACAGACTACTAGGGATACGCAGTATTTT

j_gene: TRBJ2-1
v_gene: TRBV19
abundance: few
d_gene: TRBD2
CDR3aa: CATSVTSVGNEQFF
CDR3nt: TGTGCCACCTCAGTGACTAGCGTTGGCAATGAGCAGTTCTTC

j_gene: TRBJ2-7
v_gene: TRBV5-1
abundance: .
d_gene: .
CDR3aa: CASSLADNSEQYF
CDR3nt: TGCGCCAGCAGCTTGGCGGACAACAGCGAGCAGTACTTC

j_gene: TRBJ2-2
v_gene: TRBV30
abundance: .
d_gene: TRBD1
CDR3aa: CAWRTGNTGELFF
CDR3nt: TGTGCCTGGCGGACAGGGAACACCGGGGAGCTGTTTTTT

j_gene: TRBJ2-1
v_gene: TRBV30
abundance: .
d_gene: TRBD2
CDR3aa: CAWSVIGLAGVNEQFF
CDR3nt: TGTGCCTGGAGTGTAATAGGGCTAGCGGGAGTCAATGAGCAGTTCTTC

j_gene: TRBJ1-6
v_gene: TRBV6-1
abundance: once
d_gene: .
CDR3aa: CASSGVGGSYNSPLHF
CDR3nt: TGTGCCAGCAGTGGGGTAGGCGGCTCCTATAATTCACCCCTCCACTTT

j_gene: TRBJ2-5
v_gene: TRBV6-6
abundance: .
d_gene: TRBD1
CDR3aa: CASSRGTGSGTQYF
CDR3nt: TGTGCCAGCAGCAGGGGGACAGGGAGTGGGACCCAGTACTTC